This TCR beta chain was sequenced during a study of CD8 T cells in ankylosing spondylitis. It was by quantitative 5'-RACE with molecular barcodes that TCR beta libraries were made. TCRdb recomputed calls from the 5' RACE reads with MiXCR, one row per CDR3 protein. The sample includes a few hundred thousand distinct CDR3 sequences, around 17% of them seen just once. This clonotype was seen ten or more times. What it recognizes is unknown. Findings and limits, study-wide: Apparently characteristic of ankylosing spondylitis blood was a TCR beta motif (roughly 8 highly homologous variants). Disease-associated clones were reportedly significantly overrepresented in matched ankylosing spondylitis synovial fluid. Certain motif variants had earlier appeared in reactive arthritis synovial fluid and blood. Disease-associated clones were CD8+ and fairly uncommon in peripheral blood.

The sample was blood, either unsorted or a sorted T cell fraction (not recorded which). The receptor was derived from a male donor with ankylosing spondylitis.

CDR3 DNA sequence: TGCGCCAGCGGCGGGACTACTCTTATCAATGAGCAGTTCTTC. It specifies CASGGTTLINEQFF. V is TRBV5-1 and J is TRBJ2-1; 7 bases agree with TRBD2. The V gene end was trimmed by 7 bases and the J gene end by 6 bases; junction bases not matched to a gene: 10. Germline CDR1 is SGHRS and CDR2 is YFSETQ. The CDR3 extends over 14 amino acids.